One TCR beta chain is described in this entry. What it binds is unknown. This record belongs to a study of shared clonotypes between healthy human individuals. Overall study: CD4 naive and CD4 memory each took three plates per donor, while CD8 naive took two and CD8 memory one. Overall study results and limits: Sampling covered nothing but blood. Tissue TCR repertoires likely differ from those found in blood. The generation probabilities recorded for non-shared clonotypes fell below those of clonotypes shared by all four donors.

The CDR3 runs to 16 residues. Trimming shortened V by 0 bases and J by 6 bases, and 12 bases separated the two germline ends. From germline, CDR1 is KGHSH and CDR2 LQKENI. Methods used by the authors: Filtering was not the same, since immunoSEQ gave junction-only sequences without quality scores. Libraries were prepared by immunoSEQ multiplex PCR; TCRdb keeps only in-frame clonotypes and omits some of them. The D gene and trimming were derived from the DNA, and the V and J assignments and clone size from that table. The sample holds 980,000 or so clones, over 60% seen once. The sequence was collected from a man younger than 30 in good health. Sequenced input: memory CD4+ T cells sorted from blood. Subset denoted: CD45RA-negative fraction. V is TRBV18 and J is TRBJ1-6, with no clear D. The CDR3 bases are TGTGCCAGCTCACCACCGTCCGCGGTCGGTAATTCACCCCTCCACTTT. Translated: CASSPPSAVGNSPLHF.